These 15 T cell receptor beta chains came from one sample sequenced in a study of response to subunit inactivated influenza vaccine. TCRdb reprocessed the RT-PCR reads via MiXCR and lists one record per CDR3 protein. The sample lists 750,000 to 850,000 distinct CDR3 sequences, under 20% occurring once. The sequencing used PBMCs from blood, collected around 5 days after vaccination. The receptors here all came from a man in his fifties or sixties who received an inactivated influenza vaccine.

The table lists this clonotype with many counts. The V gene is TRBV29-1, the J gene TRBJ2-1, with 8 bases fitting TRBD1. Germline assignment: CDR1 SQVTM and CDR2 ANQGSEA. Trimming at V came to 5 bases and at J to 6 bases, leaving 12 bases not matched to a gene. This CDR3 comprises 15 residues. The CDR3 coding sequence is TGCAGCGTTCGTCCTACGGGACAGGTAATCAATGAGCAGTTCTTC. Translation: CSVRPTGQVINEQFF.

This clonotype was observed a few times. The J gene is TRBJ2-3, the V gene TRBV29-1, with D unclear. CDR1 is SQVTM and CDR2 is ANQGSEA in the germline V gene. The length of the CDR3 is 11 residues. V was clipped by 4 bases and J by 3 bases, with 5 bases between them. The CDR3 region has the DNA TGCAGCGTTGTACAGACAGATACGCAGTATTTT. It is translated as CSVVQTDTQYF.

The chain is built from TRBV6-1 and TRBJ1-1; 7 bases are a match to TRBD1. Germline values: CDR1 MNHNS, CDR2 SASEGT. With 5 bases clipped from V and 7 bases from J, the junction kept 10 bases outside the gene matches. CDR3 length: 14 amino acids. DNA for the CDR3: TGTGCCAGCAGTCGGCGGGACAGAAGAAATGAAGCTTTCTTT. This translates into CASSRRDRRNEAFF.

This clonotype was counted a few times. CDR3 in DNA: TGCAGTGCTAGGGCTGATTCGAGAAATTCACCCCTCCACTTT. The encoded protein is CSARADSRNSPLHF. The rearrangement links TRBV20-1 to TRBJ1-6, with D hard to call. V lost 3 bases to trimming and J lost 7 bases, with 13 bases between them. The CDR3 spans 14 residues. Per germline, CDR1 DFQATT and CDR2 SNEGSKA (reference sequence).

Written as DNA, the CDR3 is TGTGCCAGCAGGGGTGGGTCGGGCCGGTCACCCCTCCACTTT. This encodes CASRGGSGRSPLHF. The chain combines TRBV6-1 with TRBJ1-6; D call uncertain. Between the trimmed V and J ends, which lost 6 bases and 10 bases, there was a span of 16 bases. Germline V gene sequence: CDR1 MNHNS, CDR2 SASEGT. The CDR3 spans 14 residues.

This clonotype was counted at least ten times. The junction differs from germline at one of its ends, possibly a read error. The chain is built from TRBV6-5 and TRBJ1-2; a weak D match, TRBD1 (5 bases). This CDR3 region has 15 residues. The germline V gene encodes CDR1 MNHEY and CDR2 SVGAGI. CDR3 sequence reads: CASSNSGLGNYGYTF. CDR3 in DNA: TGTGCCAGCAGTAACTCAGGGTTAGGGAACTATGGCTACACCTTC.

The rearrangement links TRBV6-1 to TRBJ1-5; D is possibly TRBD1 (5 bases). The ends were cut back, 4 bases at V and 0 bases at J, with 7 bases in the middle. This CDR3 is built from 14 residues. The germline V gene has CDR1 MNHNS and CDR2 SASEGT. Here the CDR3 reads CASSVTDSNQPQHF. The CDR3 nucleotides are TGTGCCAGCAGTGTGACAGATAGCAATCAGCCCCAGCATTTT.

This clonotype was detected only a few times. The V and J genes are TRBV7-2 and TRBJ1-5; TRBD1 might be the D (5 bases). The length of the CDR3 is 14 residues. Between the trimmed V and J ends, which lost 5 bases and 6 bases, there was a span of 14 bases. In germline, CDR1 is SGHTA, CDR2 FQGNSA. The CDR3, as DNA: TGTGCCAGCAGCGTGCAGGGTACAGGTCAGCCCCAGCATTTT. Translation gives CASSVQGTGQPQHF.

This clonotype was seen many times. The CDR3 is CATSRDPPQGANSPLHF. As DNA, the CDR3 is TGTGCCACCAGCAGAGATCCTCCACAGGGGGCGAATTCACCCCTCCACTTT. The rearrangement uses TRBV15 and TRBJ1-6, with TRBD1 matching 9 bases. Germline V CDR1 and CDR2: LNHNV, YYDKDF (reference sequence). V lost 0 bases, J lost 7 bases, and 7 bases stayed unmatched. The CDR3 runs to 17 residues.

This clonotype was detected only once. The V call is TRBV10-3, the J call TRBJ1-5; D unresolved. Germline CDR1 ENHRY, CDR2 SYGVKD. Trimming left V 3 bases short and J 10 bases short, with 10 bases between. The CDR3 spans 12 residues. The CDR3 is CAISEGLHPQHF. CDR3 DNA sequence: TGTGCCATCAGTGAAGGTCTACATCCCCAGCATTTT.

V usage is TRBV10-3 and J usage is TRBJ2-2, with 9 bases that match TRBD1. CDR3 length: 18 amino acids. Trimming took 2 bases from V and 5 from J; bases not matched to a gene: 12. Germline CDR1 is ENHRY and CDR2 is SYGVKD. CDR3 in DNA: TGTGCCATCAGTGAGGTACTACTAGGGACAGGGTCGACCGGGGAGCTGTTTTTT. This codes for CAISEVLLGTGSTGELFF.

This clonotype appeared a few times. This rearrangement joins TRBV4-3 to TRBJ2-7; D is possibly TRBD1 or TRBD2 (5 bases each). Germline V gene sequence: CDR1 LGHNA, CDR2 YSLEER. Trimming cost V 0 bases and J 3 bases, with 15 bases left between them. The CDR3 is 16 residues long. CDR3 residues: CASSQDRAGTLYEQYF. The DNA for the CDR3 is TGCGCCAGCAGCCAAGACCGGGCAGGGACCCTCTACGAGCAGTACTTC.

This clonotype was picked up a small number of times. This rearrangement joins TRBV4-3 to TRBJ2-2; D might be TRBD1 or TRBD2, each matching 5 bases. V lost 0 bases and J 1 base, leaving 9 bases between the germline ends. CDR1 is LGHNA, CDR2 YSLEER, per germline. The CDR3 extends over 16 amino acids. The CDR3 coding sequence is TGCGCCAGCAGCCAAGATTCGAGGGGGAACACCGGGGAGCTGTTTTTT. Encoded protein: CASSQDSRGNTGELFF.

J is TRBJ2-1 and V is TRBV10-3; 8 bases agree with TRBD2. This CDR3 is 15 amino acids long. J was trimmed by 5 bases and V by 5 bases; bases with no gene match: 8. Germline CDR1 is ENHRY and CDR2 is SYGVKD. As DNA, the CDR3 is TGTGCCATCAGTATTAGCGGGGTCAGGGACAATGAGCAGTTCTTC. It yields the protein CAISISGVRDNEQFF.

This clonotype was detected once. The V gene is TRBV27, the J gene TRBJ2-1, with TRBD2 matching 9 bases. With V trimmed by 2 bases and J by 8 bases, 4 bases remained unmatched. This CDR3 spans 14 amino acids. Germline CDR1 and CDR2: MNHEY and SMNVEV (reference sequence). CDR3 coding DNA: TGTGCCAGCAGTTTAGCGGGAGGGAGATATGAGCAGTTCTTC. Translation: CASSLAGGRYEQFF.